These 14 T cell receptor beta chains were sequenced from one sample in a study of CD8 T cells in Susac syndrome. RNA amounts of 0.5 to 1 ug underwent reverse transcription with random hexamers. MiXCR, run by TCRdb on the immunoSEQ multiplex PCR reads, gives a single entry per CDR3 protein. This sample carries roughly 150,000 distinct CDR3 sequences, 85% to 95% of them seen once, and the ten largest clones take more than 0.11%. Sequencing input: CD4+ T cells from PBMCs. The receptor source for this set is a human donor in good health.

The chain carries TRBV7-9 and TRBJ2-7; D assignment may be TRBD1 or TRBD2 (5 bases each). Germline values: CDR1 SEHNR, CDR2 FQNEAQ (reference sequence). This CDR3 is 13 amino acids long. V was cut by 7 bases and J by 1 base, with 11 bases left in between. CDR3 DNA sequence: TGTGCCAGCACCGTGGGGGATTCCTACGAGCAGTACTTC. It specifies CASTVGDSYEQYF.

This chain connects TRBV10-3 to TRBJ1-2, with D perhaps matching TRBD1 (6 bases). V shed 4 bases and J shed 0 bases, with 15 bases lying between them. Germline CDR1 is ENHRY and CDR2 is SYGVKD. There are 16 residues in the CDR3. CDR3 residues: CAISVQGLGANYGYTF. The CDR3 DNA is TGTGCCATCAGTGTTCAGGGGTTGGGAGCTAACTATGGCTACACCTTC.

The CDR3 protein is CSAPDRGNTGELFF. The CDR3 coding sequence is TGCAGTGCTCCGGACAGGGGGAACACCGGGGAGCTGTTTTTT. The chain carries TRBV20-1 and TRBJ2-2, with 9 bases that match TRBD1. Germline lookup yields CDR1 DFQATT and CDR2 SNEGSKA (reference sequence). V lost 5 bases to trimming and J lost 1 base; unmatched junction nucleotides: 2. This CDR3 contains 14 residues.

CDR3 in DNA: TGTGCCAGCAGCTGGGATAGCGGGGGGGACCCCCAGTACTTC. This translates into CASSWDSGGDPQYF. The chain employs TRBV5-4 and TRBJ2-5; 11 bases match TRBD2. The germline V gene has CDR1 SGHNT and CDR2 YYREEE (reference sequence). The J segment lost 9 bases and the V segment lost 3 bases, leaving 7 bases of the junction unmatched. CDR3 length equals 14 residues.

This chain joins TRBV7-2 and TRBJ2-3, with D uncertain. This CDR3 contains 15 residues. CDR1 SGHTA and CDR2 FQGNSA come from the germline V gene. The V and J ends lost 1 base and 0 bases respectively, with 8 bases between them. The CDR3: CASSLGSVSTDTQYF. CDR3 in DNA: TGTGCCAGCAGCTTAGGGTCAGTTAGCACAGATACGCAGTATTTT.

The CDR3 region is CASSPQQGNTEAFF. As DNA, the CDR3 is TGTGCCAGCAGCCCCCAACAGGGGAACACTGAAGCTTTCTTT. The rearrangement joins TRBV7-9 to TRBJ1-1; D is perhaps TRBD1 (6 bases). Germline CDR1 reads SEHNR; CDR2 reads FQNEAQ (reference sequence). The CDR3 has 14 residues. V was shortened by 5 bases and J by 1 base, with 11 bases between the two germline ends.

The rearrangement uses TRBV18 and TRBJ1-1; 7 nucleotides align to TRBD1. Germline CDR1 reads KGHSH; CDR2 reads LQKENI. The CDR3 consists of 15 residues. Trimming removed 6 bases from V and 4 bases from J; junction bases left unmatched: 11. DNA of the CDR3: TGTGCCAGCTCGAACACCAGGGGGGGTGGCACTGAAGCTTTCTTT. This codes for CASSNTRGGGTEAFF.

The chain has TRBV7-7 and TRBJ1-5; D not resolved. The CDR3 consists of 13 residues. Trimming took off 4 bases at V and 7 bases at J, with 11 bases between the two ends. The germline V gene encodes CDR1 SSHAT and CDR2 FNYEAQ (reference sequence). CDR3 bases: TGTGCCAGCAGCTCTTGGGAAAGGCAGCCCCAGCATTTT. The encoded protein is CASSSWERQPQHF.

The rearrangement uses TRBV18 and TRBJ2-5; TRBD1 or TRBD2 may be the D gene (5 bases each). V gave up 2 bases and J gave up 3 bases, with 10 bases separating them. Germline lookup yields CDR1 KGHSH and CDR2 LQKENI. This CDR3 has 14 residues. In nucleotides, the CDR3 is TGTGCCAGCTCACCAGGGACGGTAGAAGAGACCCAGTACTTC. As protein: CASSPGTVEETQYF.

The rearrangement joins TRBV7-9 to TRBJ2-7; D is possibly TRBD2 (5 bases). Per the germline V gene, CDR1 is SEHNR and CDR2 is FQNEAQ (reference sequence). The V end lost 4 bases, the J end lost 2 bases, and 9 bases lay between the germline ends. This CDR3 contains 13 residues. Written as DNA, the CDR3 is TGTGCCAGCAGCTCCGGGATGGCCTACGAGCAGTACTTC. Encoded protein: CASSSGMAYEQYF.

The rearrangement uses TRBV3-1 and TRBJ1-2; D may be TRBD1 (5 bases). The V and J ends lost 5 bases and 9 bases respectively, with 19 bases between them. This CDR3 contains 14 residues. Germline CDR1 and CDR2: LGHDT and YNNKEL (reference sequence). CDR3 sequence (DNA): TGTGCCAGCAGCGTTTACCGGGACGGCCAAAGCTACACCTTC. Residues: CASSVYRDGQSYTF. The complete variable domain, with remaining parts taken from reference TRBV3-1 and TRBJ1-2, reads DTAVSQTPKYLVTQMGNDKSIKCEQNLGHDTMYWYKQDSKKFLKIMFSYNNKELIINETVPNRFSPKSPDKAHLNLHINSLELGDSAVYFCASSVYRDGQSYTFGSGTRLTVV.

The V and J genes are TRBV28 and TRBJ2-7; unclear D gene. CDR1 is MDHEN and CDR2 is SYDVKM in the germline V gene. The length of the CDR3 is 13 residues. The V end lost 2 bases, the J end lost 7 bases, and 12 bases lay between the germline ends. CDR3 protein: CASSLPLRPEQYF. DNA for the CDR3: TGTGCCAGCAGTTTACCCTTGCGGCCAGAGCAGTACTTC.

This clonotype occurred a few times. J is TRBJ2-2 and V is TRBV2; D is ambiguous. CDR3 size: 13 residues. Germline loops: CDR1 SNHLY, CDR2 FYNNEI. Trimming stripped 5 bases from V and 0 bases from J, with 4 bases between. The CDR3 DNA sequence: TGTGCCAGCAGTTTTGCGAACACCGGGGAGCTGTTTTTT. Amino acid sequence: CASSFANTGELFF. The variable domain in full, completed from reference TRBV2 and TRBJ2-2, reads EPEVTQTPSHQVTQMGQEVILRCVPISNHLYFYWYRQILGQKVEFLVSFYNNEISEKSEIFDDQFSVERPDGSNFTLKIRSTKLEDSAMYFCASSFANTGELFFGEGSRLTVL.

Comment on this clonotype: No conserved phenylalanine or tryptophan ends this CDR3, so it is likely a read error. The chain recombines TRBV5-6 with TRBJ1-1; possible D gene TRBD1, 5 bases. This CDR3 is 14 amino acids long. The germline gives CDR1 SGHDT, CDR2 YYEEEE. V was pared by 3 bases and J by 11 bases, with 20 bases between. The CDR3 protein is CASSSRGPGRRAFL. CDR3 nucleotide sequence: TGTGCCAGCAGCTCAAGGGGTCCAGGGAGACGGGCTTTCCTT.